The 13 T cell receptor beta chains listed next were all sequenced from one sample in a study of shared T cell receptors in the human thymus. This table comes from immunoSEQ multiplex PCR, and its TCRdb copy is limited to in-frame clones, with some not included. This sample has approximately 580,000 clones, with approximately 78% found just once. The sample was also linked to a second study, of human thymus T cells.

Sequenced input: thymocytes. Receptor source: a boy under two years old with a congenital heart defect.

This clone was detected only once. This rearrangement joins TRBV10-1 to TRBJ2-7; D gene unclear. V was pared by 3 bases and J by 1 base, with 7 bases between. The CDR3 sequence is 13 residues long. Looked up from germline, CDR1 is WNHNN and CDR2 is SYGVQD (reference sequence). CDR3 DNA: TGCGCCAGCAGTGACACTGCATCCTACGAGCAGTACTTC. This encodes CASSDTASYEQYF.

The CDR3 region is CASSQGLKRPGQGNTEAFF. CDR3 DNA sequence: TGCGCCAGCAGCCAAGGACTAAAGCGTCCGGGACAGGGTAACACTGAAGCTTTCTTT. The rearrangement joins TRBV4-3 to TRBJ1-1; 9 bases align to TRBD1. The CDR3 length is 19 residues. V lost 1 base, J lost 2 bases, and 14 bases stayed unmatched. The V gene's germline CDR1 is LGHNA and CDR2 YSLEER.

The genes are TRBV28 and TRBJ2-1; weak D call: TRBD1 (6 bases). This CDR3 comprises 12 residues. The germline V gene encodes CDR1 MDHEN and CDR2 SYDVKM. V was cut by 3 bases and J by 8 bases, with 8 bases left in between. The CDR3 DNA sequence: TGTGCCAGCAGTTTCAGGGGCCATGAGCAGTTCTTC. Its protein product is CASSFRGHEQFF. Looking up the rest from reference TRBV28 and TRBJ2-1 gives the full variable domain: DVKVTQSSRYLVKRTGEKVFLECVQDMDHENMFWYRQDPGLGLRLIYFSYDVKMKEKGDIPEGYSVSREKKERFSLILESASTNQTSMYLCASSFRGHEQFFGPGTRLTVL.

The chain joins TRBV6-5 to TRBJ1-4; 7 positions agree with TRBD1. The CDR3 has 15 residues. The germline V gene encodes CDR1 MNHEY and CDR2 SVGAGI. The J segment lost 3 bases and the V segment lost 6 bases, leaving 7 bases of the junction unmatched. This CDR3 reads CASRRTGDSNEKLFF. The CDR3 bases are TGTGCCAGCAGGCGTACAGGGGATTCTAATGAAAAACTGTTTTTT.

V gene TRBV9 combines with J gene TRBJ2-7, with D maybe TRBD2 (6 bases). The CDR3 loop spans 13 amino acids. V gave up 3 bases and J gave up 0 bases, with 7 bases separating them. Germline assignment: CDR1 SGDLS and CDR2 YYNGEE. The CDR3 nucleotides are TGTGCCAGCAGCGGGACTACCTCCTACGAGCAGTACTTC. Its translation is CASSGTTSYEQYF.

The rearrangement links TRBV2 to TRBJ2-7; D gene unclear. V lost 4 bases to trimming and J lost 6 bases, with 19 bases between them. This CDR3 comprises 15 residues. Germline V gives CDR1 SNHLY, CDR2 FYNNEI. CDR3 DNA sequence: TGTGCCAGCAGTGGGCTAGTCGGTCCGAGGCGCGAGCAGTACTTC. Its translation: CASSGLVGPRREQYF. The full variable domain, in which reference TRBV2 and TRBJ2-7 provide the parts outside the CDR3, is EPEVTQTPSHQVTQMGQEVILRCVPISNHLYFYWYRQILGQKVEFLVSFYNNEISEKSEIFDDQFSVERPDGSNFTLKIRSTKLEDSAMYFCASSGLVGPRREQYFGPGTRLTVT.

This chain connects TRBV30 to TRBJ1-4; D is unresolved. V lost 8 bases to trimming and J lost 7 bases, with 17 bases between them. CDR3 length equals 13 residues. Germline V gene data show CDR1 as GTSNPN and CDR2 as SVGIG (reference sequence). CDR3 in amino acids: CAAARERGEKLFF. The CDR3 DNA follows: TGTGCCGCGGCGAGGGAGCGAGGTGAAAAACTGTTTTTT.

V gene TRBV5-4 combines with J gene TRBJ2-3; a possible D gene is TRBD2 (5 bases). The CDR3 spans 16 residues. V was trimmed by 0 bases and J by 5 bases, leaving 16 bases between them. Germline V CDR1 and CDR2: SGHNT, YYREEE (reference sequence). CDR3 amino acids: CASSLGGRGLEDTQYF. Here the CDR3 DNA reads TGTGCCAGCAGCTTGGGAGGGAGAGGGTTGGAAGATACGCAGTATTTT.

This clone was detected only a few times. The chain couples TRBV28 to TRBJ1-5; TRBD1 matches 7 bases. V lost 3 bases, J lost 1 base, and 3 bases stayed unmatched. In germline, CDR1 is MDHEN, CDR2 SYDVKM. The CDR3 totals 15 residues. CDR3 nucleotides: TGTGCCAGCAGTTTCAGGGGGAAGAGCAATCAGCCCCAGCATTTT. It translates to CASSFRGKSNQPQHF.

The chain has TRBV7-6 and TRBJ1-5; maybe TRBD1 (6 bases). The CDR3 length is 18 residues. V was trimmed by 1 base and J by 0 bases, leaving 16 bases between them. Looked up from germline, CDR1 is SGHVS and CDR2 is FNYEAQ. The CDR3 loop is CASSLGPGQPHSNQPQHF. The CDR3, as DNA: TGTGCCAGCAGCTTAGGGCCCGGACAGCCCCATAGCAATCAGCCCCAGCATTTT.

This clone was seen once. V usage is TRBV13 and J usage is TRBJ2-2; 7 positions agree with TRBD2. The length of the CDR3 is 13 residues. Looked up from germline, CDR1 is PRHDT and CDR2 is FYEKMQ (reference sequence). V lost 5 bases and J lost 6; bases outside the gene matches: 3. CDR3 DNA sequence: TGTGCCAGCAGCCCACGGGGGGCCGGGGAGCTGTTTTTT. Its protein is CASSPRGAGELFF.

A note on this clone: Other DNA sequences in the sample encode the same CDR3. This chain connects TRBV27 to TRBJ2-7; D gene uncertain. Per the germline V gene, CDR1 is MNHEY and CDR2 is SMNVEV (reference sequence). This CDR3 region has 13 residues. V was shortened by 4 bases and J by 0 bases, with 7 bases between the two germline ends. This CDR3 reads CASSSPGSYEQYF. For the CDR3, the DNA is TGTGCCAGCAGTTCTCCAGGCTCCTACGAGCAGTACTTC.

This rearrangement joins TRBV19 to TRBJ2-7, with D maybe TRBD2 (6 bases). The germline V gene encodes CDR1 LNHDA and CDR2 SQIVND (reference sequence). The CDR3 sequence is 14 residues long. V was clipped by 3 bases and J by 7 bases, with 16 bases between them. The CDR3 region is CASSIGGPRGEQYF. The CDR3 DNA sequence: TGTGCCAGTAGTATCGGGGGTCCTCGAGGGGAGCAGTACTTC.